The 5 T cell receptor beta chains listed next were all sequenced from one sample in a study of T cells in women clearing cervical HPV infection. Sequenced by immunoSEQ multiplex PCR; TCRdb stores in-frame clones only, minus some. The table lists about 25,000 clones. Sample: blood buffy coat. Every receptor here comes from a woman aged 18-70 years with a cervical HPV16 infection that either progressed to CIN3+ or cleared (not recorded which).

Comment on this clone: The CDR3 end lies 3 residues beyond the end of the read and is filled in from the germline J gene. This chain links TRBV11-3 with TRBJ2-3, with 9 bases that match TRBD1. The ends lost 5 bases at V and 6 bases at J; junction bases unmatched: 6. The CDR3 has 14 residues. Germline loops: CDR1 SGHNT, CDR2 YENEEA. CDR3 in amino acids: CASSNGQGQDTQYF. The CDR3 DNA, read in part, is TGTGCCAGCAGCAACGGACAGGGGCAGGATACG.

On this clone itself: The CDR3 is cut off 3 residues early in the read; its end comes from the germline J gene. The chain employs TRBV7-3 and TRBJ1-1; D gene ambiguous. Trimming took off 5 bases at V and 6 bases at J, with 13 bases between the two ends. Germline V gene data show CDR1 as SGHTA and CDR2 as FQGTGA. The CDR3 spans 13 residues. The sequenced CDR3 bases are TGTGCCAGCAGCGGCGGGAGTTTCGCTGAA. Translation gives CASSGGSFAE. The complete CDR3 sequence is CASSGGSFAEAFF.

About this clone itself: The read terminates 3 residues ahead of where the CDR3 ends, so the germline J gene completes it. The V and J genes are TRBV7-9 and TRBJ1-2, with D hard to call. Germline V CDR1 and CDR2: SEHNR, FQNEAQ (reference sequence). The CDR3 is 15 residues long. CDR3 in amino acids: CASSLGRSGRDDYTF. The CDR3 DNA, read in part, is TGTGCCAGCAGCTTAGGGCGGAGCGGGAGAGATGAC.

As to this clone: The read gets to within 3 residues of the CDR3 end, and the germline J gene fills in the rest. The V gene is TRBV7-8, the J gene TRBJ2-4; 8 nucleotides line up with TRBD1. Unmatched junction bases numbered 12, after V lost 5 bases and J lost 9 bases. The CDR3 covers 15 residues. From germline, CDR1 is SGHVS and CDR2 FQNEAQ. CDR3 in amino acids: CASSTPRGLGSIQYF. The sequenced CDR3 bases are TGTGCCAGCAGCACCCCCAGGGGGCTTGGAAGCATT.

Remarks on this clone: The DNA ends 3 residues before the CDR3 does, and the rest of the CDR3 is filled in from the germline J gene. The genes are TRBV5-4 and TRBJ2-6, with D possibly being TRBD1 (8 bases). This CDR3 is 16 amino acids long. The germline V and J ends were trimmed by 3 bases and 2 bases, with 12 bases remaining between them. Per germline, CDR1 SGHNT and CDR2 YYREEE (reference sequence). CDR3 bases read: TGTGCCAGCAGCTGGGGGGGACAGGCTGGGGCCAACGTC. This sequence encodes CASSWGGQAGANV. The CDR3 in full is CASSWGGQAGANVLTF.